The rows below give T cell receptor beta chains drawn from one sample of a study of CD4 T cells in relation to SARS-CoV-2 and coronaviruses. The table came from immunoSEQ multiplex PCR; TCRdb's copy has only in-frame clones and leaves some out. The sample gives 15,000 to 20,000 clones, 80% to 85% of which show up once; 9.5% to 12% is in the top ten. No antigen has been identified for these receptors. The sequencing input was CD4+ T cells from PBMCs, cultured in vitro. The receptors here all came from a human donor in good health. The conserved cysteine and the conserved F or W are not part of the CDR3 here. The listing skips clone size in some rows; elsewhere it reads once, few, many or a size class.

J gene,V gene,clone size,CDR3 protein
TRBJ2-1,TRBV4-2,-,ASSQDGGGGHLYNEQF
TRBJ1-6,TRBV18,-,ASSPPGDGSPLH
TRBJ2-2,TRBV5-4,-,ASSFVAGELF
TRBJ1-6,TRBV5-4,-,ASSWPGGSPLH
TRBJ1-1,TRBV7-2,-,ASSLSFWENTEAF
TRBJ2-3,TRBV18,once,ASSPNGGRGTDTQY
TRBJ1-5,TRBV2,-,ASRAGQGSQPQH
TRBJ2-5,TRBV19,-,ASSIGAETQY
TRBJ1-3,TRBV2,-,ASKGQGLSGNTIY
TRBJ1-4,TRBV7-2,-,ASSPWGGGSNEKLF
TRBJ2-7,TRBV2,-,ASRKGAGAAYEQY
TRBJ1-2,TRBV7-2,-,ASSTQGQLNGYT
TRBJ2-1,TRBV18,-,ASSPPGLPTTNEQF
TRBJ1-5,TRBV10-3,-,AISEGPFDAAQPQH
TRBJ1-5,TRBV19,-,ASSLPSQPQH
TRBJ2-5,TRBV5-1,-,ASSLDQETQY
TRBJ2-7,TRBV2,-,ASIGLAGGSSYEQY
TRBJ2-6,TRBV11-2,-,ASSPRLAGANVLT
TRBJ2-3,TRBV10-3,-,AIMGQGADTQY
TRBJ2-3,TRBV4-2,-,ASSQDRTDTQY
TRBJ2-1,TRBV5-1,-,ASSLDLAGGNEQF
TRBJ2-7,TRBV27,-,ASSLSVGTSGSGEQY